The clone carrying this TCR beta chain was counted only a few times. Trimming removed 1 base at V and 3 bases at J, with 6 bases between. Germline CDR1 reads MDHEN; CDR2 reads SYDVKM. This CDR3 is 14 amino acids long. In TCRdb, the 5' RACE reads were re-called with MiXCR into one record per CDR3 protein. The sample contains some 1,600,000 distinct CDR3 sequences, roughly a third of which appear only once. This record belongs to a study of identical twins. The receptor was derived from a newborn girl in good health. Sequences were obtained from cord blood. The chain has TRBV28 and TRBJ1-4; unclear D gene. CDR3 amino acids: CASSLSPANEKLFF. The CDR3 nucleotides read TGTGCCAGCAGTTTATCACCAGCTAATGAAAAACTGTTTTTT.